One and the same sample provided the 23 T cell receptor beta chains below, sequenced in a study of post-analysis software for immune sequencing data. Their antigens remain unidentified. The authors incorporated unique molecular identifiers into the TCR beta cDNA libraries. Each CDR3 protein gets one entry after TCRdb re-called the PCR reads with MiXCR. Among roughly 540,000 distinct CDR3 sequences listed, 34% were seen once. Study findings and constraints: With TRBV5-6, TRBV5-1 and TRBV20-1 included, 4 or 5 TRBV segments were more frequent in patients than in controls.

The sample comprised blood. Receptors originate from a girl aged 2-17 years with multiple sclerosis.

This chain joins TRBV5-1 and TRBJ1-1; a possible D gene is TRBD1 (6 bases). The CDR3 contains 13 residues. V lost 2 bases, J lost 3 bases, and 8 bases lay in between. Germline V CDR1 and CDR2: SGHRS, YFSETQ. CDR3 DNA sequence: TGCGCCAGCAGCTTCAAGGGGGACACTGAAGCTTTCTTT. The encoded protein is CASSFKGDTEAFF.

The genes are TRBV20-1 and TRBJ2-1; D is perhaps TRBD2 (5 bases). The germline CDR1 and CDR2 sequences are DFQATT and SNEGSKA (reference sequence). The CDR3 is made up of 15 amino acids. V was shortened by 1 base and J by 1 base, with 11 bases between the two germline ends. In DNA form, the CDR3 reads TGCAGTGCTAGAGGGGCTAGCATGTCCTACAATGAGCAGTTCTTC. As protein: CSARGASMSYNEQFF.

The rearrangement uses TRBV6-1 and TRBJ2-1; D possibly corresponds to TRBD1 (5 bases). The CDR3 extends over 12 amino acids. CDR1 is MNHNS and CDR2 is SASEGT in the germline V gene. The germline V and J ends were trimmed by 4 bases and 15 bases, with 16 bases remaining between them. This chain's CDR3 is CASSGHSQVTFF. The CDR3 DNA reads TGTGCCAGCAGTGGTCATTCACAGGTGACGTTCTTC.

The chain is built from TRBV7-2 and TRBJ2-7, with 9 bases matching TRBD1. Per germline, CDR1 SGHTA and CDR2 FQGNSA. V dropped 5 bases and J dropped 2; count of bases not matched to a gene: 13. This CDR3 has 17 residues. The CDR3 protein is CASSAISIRDRAYEQYF. As DNA, the CDR3 is TGTGCCAGCAGCGCCATTTCAATCCGGGACAGGGCCTACGAGCAGTACTTC.

This clonotype was detected ten times or more. This chain links TRBV29-1 with TRBJ1-2; tentative D call: TRBD1 (5 bases). The CDR3 spans 13 residues. V lost 4 bases, J lost 0 bases, and 9 bases lay in between. Germline CDR1 and CDR2: SQVTM and ANQGSEA. DNA of the CDR3: TGCAGCGTTGCCGGGGGACCTAACTATGGCTACACCTTC. Protein sequence: CSVAGGPNYGYTF. Full variable domain (outside the CDR3, taken from reference TRBV29-1 and TRBJ1-2): SAVISQKPSRDICQRGTSLTIQCQVDSQVTMMFWYRQQPGQSLTLIATANQGSEATYESGFVIDKFPISRPNLTFSTLTVSNMSPEDSSIYLCSVAGGPNYGYTFGSGTRLTVV.

The chain carries TRBV2 and TRBJ2-7; TRBD1 aligns across 7 bases. Trimming cost V 7 bases and J 9 bases; bases outside gene matches: 12. The CDR3 has 13 residues. CDR1 and CDR2 (germline): SNHLY, FYNNEI. CDR3 sequence (DNA): TGTGCCAGCATCCGGGACAGTTTGGATTGGCAGTACTTC. This gives the protein CASIRDSLDWQYF.

This clonotype was detected a few times. The chain joins TRBV27 to TRBJ2-7, with TRBD1 matching 9 bases. CDR3 size: 13 residues. Per the germline V gene, CDR1 is MNHEY and CDR2 is SMNVEV (reference sequence). The ends lost 5 bases at V and 6 bases at J; junction bases unmatched: 5. CDR3 region: CASSPGQGFEQYF. The CDR3 DNA reads TGTGCCAGCAGTCCGGGACAGGGCTTCGAGCAGTACTTC.

The chain is built from TRBV7-8 and TRBJ2-7; 9 nucleotides agree with TRBD1. This CDR3 contains 16 residues. V was pared by 5 bases and J by 2 bases, with 10 bases of the junction left unmatched. Germline V CDR1 and CDR2: SGHVS, FQNEAQ. The CDR3 nucleotides read TGTGCCAGCAGCCGGAACCTGGGACAGGGAGCCTACGAGCAGTACTTC. Its protein is CASSRNLGQGAYEQYF.

This clonotype has just a few counts. J is TRBJ1-5 and V is TRBV20-1; TRBD1 matches 9 bases. The CDR3 has 15 amino acids. Germline trimming cut 4 bases from V and 1 base from J; bases unmatched to any gene: 5. Germline CDR1 DFQATT, CDR2 SNEGSKA (reference sequence). CDR3 in DNA: TGCAGTGCTAAGACAGGGGGTGGAAGCAATCAGCCCCAGCATTTT. Encoded protein: CSAKTGGGSNQPQHF.

This clonotype was found a few times. This sequence joins TRBV10-3 and TRBJ2-7; D is possibly TRBD1 or TRBD2 (5 bases each). Germline V CDR1 and CDR2: ENHRY, SYGVKD. The V end lost 6 bases, the J end lost 3 bases, and 18 bases lay between the germline ends. The CDR3 runs to 15 residues. CDR3 amino acids: CAISRPDRGNYEQYF. CDR3 bases: TGTGCCATCAGCCGCCCTGACCGGGGCAACTACGAGCAGTACTTC.

This clonotype was observed a handful of times. The J gene is TRBJ1-4, the V gene TRBV7-9; D is uncertain. The germline V gene encodes CDR1 SEHNR and CDR2 FQNEAQ (reference sequence). This CDR3 has 15 residues. Trimming took off 1 base at V and 5 bases at J, with 11 bases between the two ends. This chain's CDR3 is CASSLGGNANEKLFF. CDR3 sequence (DNA): TGTGCCAGCAGCTTAGGAGGGAATGCAAATGAAAAACTGTTTTTT.

The chain carries TRBV5-1 and TRBJ1-5; D is possibly TRBD1 (5 bases). The ends were cut back, 3 bases at V and 0 bases at J, with 10 bases in the middle. The CDR3 consists of 15 residues. Germline V gives CDR1 SGHRS, CDR2 YFSETQ. The chain's CDR3 is CASSSEGISNQPQHF. The CDR3 nucleotides are TGCGCCAGCAGCTCAGAGGGGATTAGCAATCAGCCCCAGCATTTT.

The chain has TRBV7-9 and TRBJ2-4; the match to TRBD1 covers 10 bases. The CDR3 length is 14 residues. The ends lost 5 bases at V and 9 bases at J; junction bases unmatched: 7. Germline V gives CDR1 SEHNR, CDR2 FQNEAQ (reference sequence). CDR3 in DNA: TGTGCCAGCAGCCTCACGACAGGGGGCGGCATTCAGTACTTC. Its protein product is CASSLTTGGGIQYF.

The V gene is TRBV5-5, the J gene TRBJ1-2; TRBD1 matches at 9 bases. V shed 3 bases and J 6 bases; nucleotides not matched to a gene: 6. CDR1 SGHKS and CDR2 YYEKEE come from the germline V gene (reference sequence). The CDR3 extends over 14 amino acids. The CDR3 protein is CASSYTGGSDGYTF. The CDR3 region has the DNA TGTGCCAGCAGCTATACAGGGGGCTCCGATGGCTACACCTTC. Drawing the rest from reference TRBV5-5 and TRBJ1-2, the complete variable domain is DAGVTQSPTHLIKTRGQQVTLRCSPISGHKSVSWYQQVLGQGPQFIFQYYEKEERGRGNFPDRFSARQFPNYSSELNVNALLLGDSALYLCASSYTGGSDGYTFGSGTRLTVV.

This chain joins TRBV4-1 and TRBJ2-7; 9 bases are a match to TRBD1. The V segment lost 1 base and the J segment 4 bases; nucleotides outside the gene matches: 5. The CDR3 loop spans 15 amino acids. The germline V gene encodes CDR1 MGHRA and CDR2 YSYEKL. The CDR3 reads CASSQAGTGKYEQYF. DNA of the CDR3: TGCGCCAGCAGCCAAGCCGGGACAGGGAAATACGAGCAGTACTTC.

This clonotype has more than one count but fewer than ten. The chain employs TRBV9 and TRBJ1-3; unclear D gene. This CDR3 has 12 amino acids. CDR1 is SGDLS and CDR2 is YYNGEE in the germline V gene. V gave up 0 bases and J gave up 4 bases, with 2 bases separating them. DNA for the CDR3: TGTGCCAGCAGCGTAGGCGGAAACACCATATATTTT. Its translation: CASSVGGNTIYF.

In its sample, this clonotype was seen a few times. The V call is TRBV20-1, the J call TRBJ2-5; 9 positions agree with TRBD1. The CDR3 covers 14 residues. CDR1 is DFQATT, CDR2 SNEGSKA, per germline (reference sequence). Trimming at V came to 6 bases and at J to 2 bases, leaving 7 bases not matched to a gene. The CDR3 region is CSAGLTGGQETQYF. DNA of the CDR3: TGCAGTGCAGGCCTGACAGGGGGGCAAGAGACCCAGTACTTC.

This chain uses TRBV6-4 with TRBJ2-7; a weak D match, TRBD2 (5 bases). The CDR3 is 15 amino acids. Germline CDR1 and CDR2: MRHNA and SNTAGT. V lost 7 bases and J lost 4, with 20 bases in between. The CDR3 is CASIGKGSTDYEQYF. The DNA of the CDR3 is TGTGCCAGCATCGGAAAAGGGAGTACCGATTACGAGCAGTACTTC.

The chain combines TRBV14 with TRBJ2-1, with 10 bases that match TRBD1. CDR3 length: 16 residues. V was pared by 4 bases and J by 6 bases, with 9 bases of the junction left unmatched. Germline V CDR1 and CDR2: SGHDN, FVKESK. The CDR3 bases are TGTGCCAGCAGCCTACGACAGGGGGCATATCTCAATGAGCAGTTCTTC. This codes for CASSLRQGAYLNEQFF.

Details on this clonotype: Sequence at one end of the junction differs from germline and may be a read error. V usage is TRBV2 and J usage is TRBJ2-5; 11 positions match TRBD2. Per the germline V gene, CDR1 is SNHLY and CDR2 is FYNNEI. This CDR3 is 15 amino acids long. The chain's CDR3 is CASKRLAGIQETRYF. The CDR3 nucleotides read TGTGCCAGCAAACGACTAGCGGGGATCCAAGAGACCCGGTACTTC. Using reference TRBV2 and TRBJ2-5 for the parts outside the CDR3, the full variable domain is EPEVTQTPSHQVTQMGQEVILRCVPISNHLYFYWYRQILGQKVEFLVSFYNNEISEKSEIFDDQFSVERPDGSNFTLKIRSTKLEDSAMYFCASKRLAGIQETRYFGPGTRLLVL.

This clonotype was counted at least ten times. V and J are TRBV20-1 and TRBJ2-7, with a possible D match to TRBD2 (6 bases). V was pared by 6 bases and J by 2 bases, with 11 bases between. Germline V gene sequence: CDR1 DFQATT, CDR2 SNEGSKA (reference sequence). The CDR3 extends over 12 amino acids. The CDR3 nucleotides are TGCAGTGCCACGCTAGCGCCCTACGAGCAGTACTTC. The encoded protein is CSATLAPYEQYF.

The chain joins TRBV13 to TRBJ2-3; D not certain. There are 16 residues in the CDR3. V gave up 2 bases and J gave up 1 base, with 13 bases separating them. Germline loops: CDR1 PRHDT, CDR2 FYEKMQ (reference sequence). This CDR3 reads CASSLLETYRTDTQYF. CDR3 DNA sequence: TGTGCCAGCAGCTTACTCGAGACATATCGCACAGATACGCAGTATTTT.

The genes are TRBV6-5 and TRBJ2-4; 9 positions match TRBD2. The CDR3 length is 14 residues. Trimming took 6 bases from V and 9 from J; bases not matched to a gene: 9. Germline assignment: CDR1 MNHEY and CDR2 SVGAGI. This CDR3 is CASRGERGVGIQYF. The CDR3 DNA follows: TGTGCCAGCAGGGGGGAGCGGGGGGTTGGCATTCAGTACTTC.